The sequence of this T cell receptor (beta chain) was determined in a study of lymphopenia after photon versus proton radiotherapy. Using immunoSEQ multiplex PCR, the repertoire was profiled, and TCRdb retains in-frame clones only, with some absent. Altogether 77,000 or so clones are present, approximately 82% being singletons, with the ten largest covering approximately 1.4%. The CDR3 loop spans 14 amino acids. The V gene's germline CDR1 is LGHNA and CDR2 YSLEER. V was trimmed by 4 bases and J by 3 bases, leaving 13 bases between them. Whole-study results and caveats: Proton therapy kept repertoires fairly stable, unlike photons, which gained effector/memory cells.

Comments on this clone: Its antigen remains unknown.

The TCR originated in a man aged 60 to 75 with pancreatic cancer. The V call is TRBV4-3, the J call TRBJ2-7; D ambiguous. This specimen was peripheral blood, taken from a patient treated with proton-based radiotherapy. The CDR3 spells CASSPGLRSYEQYF. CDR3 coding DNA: TGCGCCAGCAGCCCCGGCTTGAGGAGCTACGAGCAGTACTTC.